The sequence of this T cell receptor (beta chain) was determined in a study of read filtering for tumor transcriptome and immune sequencing. At the level of the study: Among patients, some 17 were male and some 15 female, aged about 40 to 90 (mean about 71). TCR-mapped reads were about 3.5 to 11 million with IR-seq versus roughly 75 to 1,400 with RNA-seq. Broader study findings: Correlation between methods rose after single-read clonotypes were removed.

Trimming pared 4 bases from V and 0 bases from J, leaving 9 bases between. This CDR3 has 13 residues. Per the germline V gene, CDR1 is SQVTM and CDR2 is ANQGSEA. Sampling of bone marrow took place during active disease in every patient. Molecular barcoded adaptors covering alpha/delta and beta/gamma chains were used on approximately 400 ng RNA. TCRdb reprocessed the reads with MiXCR, giving one entry per CDR3 protein. The repertoire holds 30,000 to 50,000 distinct CDR3 sequences, with about 11% as singletons. Ten or more counts support this clonotype. No antigen is known for it. The source material was a population of CD138-negative cells sorted from bone marrow. The receptor was isolated from a donor at least 40 years old with multiple myeloma. The chain carries TRBV29-1 and TRBJ1-1, with TRBD1 as a possible D gene (5 bases). The CDR3 is CSVAGRMNTEAFF. In DNA form, the CDR3 reads TGCAGCGTTGCGGGACGGATGAACACTGAAGCTTTCTTT.